What follows is one T cell receptor beta chain and its context. The sample originates from a study of regulatory T cells in long-lasting Graves disease. HTBI primers from iRepertoire and Arm-PCR of CDR3 regions yielded the TCR beta libraries. TCRdb ran MiXCR on the multiplex PCR reads and lists one entry per CDR3 protein. The sample yields 350,000 to 400,000 distinct CDR3 sequences, about 14% seen once. Time point: newly diagnosed GD, antithyroid drugs for less than 3 months. PBMCs provided the RNA from which the TCR library was made. Patients of an endocrinology department in Xi'an, China, were included. This clonotype was sampled from a female donor with Graves disease. The starting material was peripheral blood mononuclear cells (PBMCs), obtained at new diagnosis, from a patient treated with antithyroid drugs.

The CDR3 DNA is TGTGCCATCAGTCAAAACTCGTTGGACAACGGCTACACCTTC. Protein sequence: CAISQNSLDNGYTF. This chain joins TRBV10-3 and TRBJ1-2; weak D call: TRBD1 (5 bases). There are 14 residues in the CDR3. Germline CDR1 and CDR2: ENHRY and SYGVKD. V was pared by 5 bases and J by 8 bases, with 18 bases between.